This T cell receptor beta chain stems from a study of T cells in Graves' hyperthyroidism and ophthalmopathy. General study results and limits: Blood also carried most thyroid clonotypes expanded above 0.001.

The length of the CDR3 is 15 residues. Between the trimmed V and J ends, which lost 5 bases and 0 bases, there was a span of 13 bases. This clonotype was recorded many times. Its antigen is not known. Amplification yielded TCR beta CDR3 regions, with RNA transcripts as the source. TCR CDR3 regions were first amplified by RT-PCR with HTBI primers. TCRdb itself ran the multiplex PCR reads through MiXCR, one entry per CDR3 protein. The sample includes under 450,000 distinct CDR3 sequences, more than 15% of them seen just once. Patients counted as stable if ophthalmopathy did not develop within 18 months. The sample comprised blood. The receptor was derived from a young woman with Graves' hyperthyroidism. J is TRBJ1-2 and V is TRBV12-3 or TRBV12-4; maybe TRBD1 (5 bases). The CDR3: CASSARGGANYGYTF. The CDR3 region has the DNA TGTGCCAGCAGTGCCCGGGGGGGAGCTAACTATGGCTACACCTTC.